These 14 T cell receptor beta chains were all obtained from the same sample, sequenced in a study of blood T cell repertoires in COVID-19. Data came from immunoSEQ multiplex PCR; TCRdb stores just in-frame clones and leaves some out. The data show approximately 300,000 clones, 85% seen once. The material sequenced was PBMCs or T cells enriched from blood (not recorded which). The receptor set was obtained from a woman aged 25 to 39 who had been exposed to COVID-19.

CDR3 nucleotides: TGTGCCAGCAGTTCTAGGACAGGGCCAGGTGGCTATGGCTACACCTTC. Its translation is CASSSRTGPGGYGYTF. The chain has TRBV28 and TRBJ1-2; TRBD1 aligns across 8 bases. The CDR3 length is 16 residues. Germline values: CDR1 MDHEN, CDR2 SYDVKM. V dropped 4 bases and J dropped 4; count of bases not matched to a gene: 11.

A remark on this clone: One end of the junction varies from germline; a read error may be responsible. CDR3 sequence (DNA): TGCGCCAGCAGTTTGGACAGGGGCTTCGAAGTTTTT. Translating gives CASSLDRGFEVF. This chain joins TRBV5-1 and TRBJ2-2; 9 nucleotides align to TRBD1. The CDR3 is 12 amino acids. Germline V gene sequence: CDR1 SGHRS, CDR2 YFSETQ.

This sequence joins TRBV19 and TRBJ1-1, with D perhaps TRBD1 (6 bases). Germline loops: CDR1 LNHDA, CDR2 SQIVND (reference sequence). V gave up 7 bases and J gave up 3 bases, with 15 bases separating them. CDR3 size: 14 residues. This CDR3 reads CASTERTEYTEAFF. CDR3 nucleotides: TGTGCCAGTACCGAACGGACAGAATACACTGAAGCTTTCTTT.

V and J are TRBV27 and TRBJ1-5, with a weak D call TRBD1 (6 bases). The germline V and J ends were trimmed by 4 bases and 6 bases, with 13 bases remaining between them. CDR1 is MNHEY and CDR2 is SMNVEV in the germline V gene (reference sequence). CDR3 length equals 14 residues. The DNA for the CDR3 is TGTGCCAGCAGTTCCGGGGGGGCAACTCAGCCCCAGCATTTT. It yields the protein CASSSGGATQPQHF.

A word on this clone: One junction end does not reproduce the germline sequence, and a read error may be involved. The sample carries other DNA sequences with the same CDR3. This rearrangement joins TRBV28 to TRBJ1-1; weak D call: TRBD1 (5 bases). The CDR3 length is 15 residues. CDR1 is MDHEN and CDR2 is SYDVKM in the germline V gene. This chain's CDR3 is CASSLAKAGNTEAFF. CDR3 coding DNA: TGTGCCAGCAGTTTAGCCAAAGCAGGGAACACTGAGGCTTTCTTT.

V gene TRBV11-2 combines with J gene TRBJ1-2; 7 bases agree with TRBD1. V lost 5 bases, J lost 0 bases, and 3 bases stayed unmatched. The CDR3 is made up of 14 amino acids. From germline, CDR1 is SGHAT and CDR2 FQNNGV. In DNA form, the CDR3 reads TGTGCCAGCAGCGCGGGACAGTCTAACTATGGCTACACCTTC. It translates to CASSAGQSNYGYTF.

The rearrangement links TRBV7-8 to TRBJ1-4; D is ambiguous. V was cut by 1 base and J by 7 bases, with 10 bases left in between. The V gene's germline CDR1 is SGHVS and CDR2 FQNEAQ. CDR3 length: 14 residues. Here the CDR3 reads CASSLVALSEKLFF. The DNA of the CDR3 is TGTGCCAGCAGCTTAGTGGCTTTAAGTGAAAAACTGTTTTTT. Combining the CDR3 with reference TRBV7-8 and TRBJ1-4 gives the whole variable domain GAGVSQSPRYKVAKRGQDVALRCDPISGHVSLFWYQQALGQGPEFLTYFQNEAQLDKSGLPSDRFFAERPEGSVSTLKIQRTQQEDSAVYLCASSLVALSEKLFFGSGTQLSVL.

The chain joins TRBV28 to TRBJ2-7, with 7 bases that match TRBD1. The junction had 8 bases not matched to a gene; V was cut back by 3 bases and J by 6 bases. The V gene's germline CDR1 is MDHEN and CDR2 SYDVKM. This CDR3 is 14 amino acids long. The CDR3 DNA sequence: TGTGCCAGCAGTTTCCCTCGACAGGGTCCCGAGCAGTACTTC. Translation gives CASSFPRQGPEQYF. Drawing the rest from reference TRBV28 and TRBJ2-7, the complete variable domain is DVKVTQSSRYLVKRTGEKVFLECVQDMDHENMFWYRQDPGLGLRLIYFSYDVKMKEKGDIPEGYSVSREKKERFSLILESASTNQTSMYLCASSFPRQGPEQYFGPGTRLTVT.

V is TRBV2 and J is TRBJ2-1, with 10 nucleotides matching TRBD2. The junction had 15 bases not matched to a gene; V was cut back by 5 bases and J by 5 bases. The germline CDR1 and CDR2 sequences are SNHLY and FYNNEI. This CDR3 is built from 18 residues. The CDR3 bases are TGTGCCAGCAGTTTGAGCGGGAGGGCCTGGACGGGGGACAATGAGCAGTTCTTC. Its translation: CASSLSGRAWTGDNEQFF.

This chain connects TRBV28 to TRBJ1-2; 7 bases map to TRBD1. The J segment lost 7 bases and the V segment lost 4 bases, leaving 15 bases of the junction unmatched. CDR1 is MDHEN and CDR2 is SYDVKM in the germline V gene. CDR3 length: 16 amino acids. The DNA of the CDR3 is TGTGCCAGCAGTTCTCTGGGGGGACAGATATACGGTGGCTACACCTTC. This gives the protein CASSSLGGQIYGGYTF.

V and J are TRBV6-5 and TRBJ1-2, with D possibly matching TRBD1 (6 bases). The CDR3 sequence is 13 residues long. Germline assignment: CDR1 MNHEY and CDR2 SVGAGI. Trimming left V 2 bases short and J 6 bases short, with 10 bases between. The CDR3 DNA sequence: TGTGCCAGCAGTTACAGACAGGAAGATGGCTACACCTTC. Its translation is CASSYRQEDGYTF.

The chain employs TRBV28 and TRBJ1-6; 9 nucleotides agree with TRBD1. This CDR3 has 15 residues. The V gene end was trimmed by 4 bases and the J gene end by 8 bases; junction bases not matched to a gene: 6. Germline CDR1 and CDR2: MDHEN and SYDVKM. CDR3: CASSWGDRGYSPLHF. DNA of the CDR3: TGTGCCAGCAGTTGGGGCGACAGGGGGTATTCACCCCTCCACTTT.

This clone is a singleton in its sample. The rearrangement uses TRBV27 and TRBJ2-7, with 7 bases matching TRBD1. The CDR3 contains 14 residues. CDR1 and CDR2 from the germline V gene are MNHEY and SMNVEV (reference sequence). V was pared by 1 base and J by 6 bases, with 6 bases of the junction left unmatched. This CDR3 is CASSLLGQSVEQYF. CDR3 bases: TGTGCCAGCAGTTTATTGGGACAGTCGGTCGAGCAGTACTTC.

J is TRBJ1-2 and V is TRBV6-4; 10 nucleotides agree with TRBD1. Unmatched junction bases numbered 7, after V lost 5 bases and J lost 4 bases. Germline CDR1 reads MRHNA; CDR2 reads SNTAGT. This CDR3 has 15 amino acids. CDR3 coding DNA: TGTGCCAGCAGTAGATCCGGGACAGGGGCCTATGGCTACACCTTC. It yields the protein CASSRSGTGAYGYTF.